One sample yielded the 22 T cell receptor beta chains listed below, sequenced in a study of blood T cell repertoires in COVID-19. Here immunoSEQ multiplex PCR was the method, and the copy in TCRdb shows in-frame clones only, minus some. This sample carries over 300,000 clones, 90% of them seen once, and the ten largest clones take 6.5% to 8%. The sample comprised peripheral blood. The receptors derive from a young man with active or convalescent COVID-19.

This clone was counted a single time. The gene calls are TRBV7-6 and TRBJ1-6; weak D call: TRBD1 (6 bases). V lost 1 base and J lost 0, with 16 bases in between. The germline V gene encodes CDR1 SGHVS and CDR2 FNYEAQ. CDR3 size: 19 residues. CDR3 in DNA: TGTGCCAGCAGCTTAGTAGGGGGGGCCAAGAGCTCCTATAATTCACCCCTCCACTTT. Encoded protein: CASSLVGGAKSSYNSPLHF.

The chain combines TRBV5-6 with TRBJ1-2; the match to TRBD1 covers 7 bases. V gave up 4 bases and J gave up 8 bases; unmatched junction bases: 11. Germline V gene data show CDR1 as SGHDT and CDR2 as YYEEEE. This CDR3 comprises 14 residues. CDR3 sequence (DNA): TGTGCCAGCAGCCCCTTAGACAGGGTCCGAGGCTACACCTTC. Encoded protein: CASSPLDRVRGYTF.

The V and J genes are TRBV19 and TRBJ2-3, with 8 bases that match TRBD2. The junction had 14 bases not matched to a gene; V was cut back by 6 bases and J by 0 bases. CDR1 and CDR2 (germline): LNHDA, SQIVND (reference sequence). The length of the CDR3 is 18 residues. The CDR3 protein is CASREFSGVTSSTDTQYF. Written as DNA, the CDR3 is TGTGCCAGTAGAGAGTTTAGCGGGGTGACTTCTAGCACAGATACGCAGTATTTT.

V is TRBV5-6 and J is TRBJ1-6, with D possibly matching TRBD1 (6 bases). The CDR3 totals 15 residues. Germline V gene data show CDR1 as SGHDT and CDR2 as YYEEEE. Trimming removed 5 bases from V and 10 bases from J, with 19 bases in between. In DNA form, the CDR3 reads TGTGCCAGCAGAGCAGGGTGGACAGCAGCATCACCCCTCCACTTT. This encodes CASRAGWTAASPLHF.

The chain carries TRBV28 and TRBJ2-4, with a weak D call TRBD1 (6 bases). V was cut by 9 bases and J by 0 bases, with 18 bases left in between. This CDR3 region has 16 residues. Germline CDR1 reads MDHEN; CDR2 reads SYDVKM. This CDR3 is CASTGTRILAKNIQYF. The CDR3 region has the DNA TGTGCCAGTACCGGGACAAGGATACTAGCCAAAAACATTCAGTACTTC.

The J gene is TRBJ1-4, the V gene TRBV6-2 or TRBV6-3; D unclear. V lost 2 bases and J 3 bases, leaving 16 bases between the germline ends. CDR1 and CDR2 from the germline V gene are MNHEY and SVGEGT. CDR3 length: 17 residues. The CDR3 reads CASSYPRGRASNEKLFF. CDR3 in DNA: TGTGCCAGCAGTTACCCTCGGGGTCGGGCGTCTAATGAAAAACTGTTTTTT.

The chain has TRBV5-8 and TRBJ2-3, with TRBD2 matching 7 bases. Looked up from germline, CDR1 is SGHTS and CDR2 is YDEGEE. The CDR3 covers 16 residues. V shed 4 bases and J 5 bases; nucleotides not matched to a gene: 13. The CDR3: CASSAELAIGGDTQYF. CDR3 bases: TGTGCCAGCAGCGCCGAACTAGCGATCGGAGGAGATACGCAGTATTTT.

In nucleotides, the CDR3 is TGTGCCAGCGCAGATCTGACAGGGGTTGGACAAGAGACCCAGTACTTC. Translating gives CASADLTGVGQETQYF. The V gene is TRBV25-1, the J gene TRBJ2-5; 8 nucleotides agree with TRBD1. The junction had 13 bases not matched to a gene; V was cut back by 8 bases and J by 2 bases. This CDR3 is 16 amino acids long. Germline CDR1 reads MGHDK; CDR2 reads SYGVNS.

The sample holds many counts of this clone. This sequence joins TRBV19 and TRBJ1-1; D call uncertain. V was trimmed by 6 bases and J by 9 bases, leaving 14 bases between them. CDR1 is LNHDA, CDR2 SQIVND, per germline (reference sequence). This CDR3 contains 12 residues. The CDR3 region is CASSIGGAKAFF. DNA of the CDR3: TGTGCCAGTAGCATCGGCGGCGCGAAAGCTTTCTTT.

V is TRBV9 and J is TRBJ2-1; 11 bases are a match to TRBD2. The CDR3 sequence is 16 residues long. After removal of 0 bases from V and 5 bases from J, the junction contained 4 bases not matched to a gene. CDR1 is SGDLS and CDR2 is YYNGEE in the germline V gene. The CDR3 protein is CASSVGGTSGNNEQFF. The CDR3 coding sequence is TGTGCCAGCAGCGTAGGGGGGACTAGCGGCAACAATGAGCAGTTCTTC.

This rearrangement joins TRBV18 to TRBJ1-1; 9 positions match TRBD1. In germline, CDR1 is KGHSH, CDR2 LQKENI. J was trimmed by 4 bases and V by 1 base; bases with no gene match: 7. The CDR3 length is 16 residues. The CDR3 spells CASSPHPPGQGTEAFF. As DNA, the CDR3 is TGTGCCAGCTCACCACACCCTCCGGGACAGGGCACTGAAGCTTTCTTT.

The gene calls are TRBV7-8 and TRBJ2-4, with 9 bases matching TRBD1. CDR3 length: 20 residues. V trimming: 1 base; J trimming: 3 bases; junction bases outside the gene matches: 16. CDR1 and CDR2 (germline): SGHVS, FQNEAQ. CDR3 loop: CASSLVPGQGFFLDKNIQYF. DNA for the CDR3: TGTGCCAGCAGCTTAGTACCGGGACAGGGTTTTTTTTTAGACAAAAACATTCAGTACTTC.

The CDR3 coding sequence is TGTGCCAGCAGTGATGAAAACAGTTTGAACACTGAAGCTTTCTTT. It codes for CASSDENSLNTEAFF. This sequence joins TRBV6-1 and TRBJ1-1; D remains ambiguous. The CDR3 is 15 amino acids. V was pared by 3 bases and J by 0 bases, with 11 bases between. Germline V gene lookup returns CDR1 MNHNS and CDR2 SASEGT.

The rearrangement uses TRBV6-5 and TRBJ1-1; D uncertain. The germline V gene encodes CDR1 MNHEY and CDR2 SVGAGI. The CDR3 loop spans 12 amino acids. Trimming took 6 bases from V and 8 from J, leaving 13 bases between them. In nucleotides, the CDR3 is TGTGCCAGCAGACCGCCACAGACGGAAGCTTTCTTT. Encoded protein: CASRPPQTEAFF.

The chain's CDR3 is CASSPTGTEAFF. The CDR3 DNA follows: TGTGCCAGCAGCCCGACGGGCACTGAAGCTTTCTTT. The chain links TRBV3-1 (or the pseudogene TRBV3-2) to TRBJ1-1, with D uncertain. V was pared by 4 bases and J by 4 bases, with 7 bases between. The germline CDR1 and CDR2 sequences are LGHDT and YNNKEL (reference sequence). CDR3 length equals 12 residues.

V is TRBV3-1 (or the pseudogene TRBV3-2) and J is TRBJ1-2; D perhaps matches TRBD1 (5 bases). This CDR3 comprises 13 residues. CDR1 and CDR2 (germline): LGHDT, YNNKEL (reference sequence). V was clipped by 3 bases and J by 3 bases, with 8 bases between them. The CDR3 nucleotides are TGTGCCAGCAGCCAGGCAGGGCACTATGGCTACACCTTC. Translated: CASSQAGHYGYTF.

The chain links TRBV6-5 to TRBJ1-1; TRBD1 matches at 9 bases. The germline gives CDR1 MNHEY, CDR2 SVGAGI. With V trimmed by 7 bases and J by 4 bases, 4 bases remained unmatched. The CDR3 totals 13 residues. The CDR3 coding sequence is TGTGCCAGCATTACAGGGGGCATCACTGAAGCTTTCTTT. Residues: CASITGGITEAFF.

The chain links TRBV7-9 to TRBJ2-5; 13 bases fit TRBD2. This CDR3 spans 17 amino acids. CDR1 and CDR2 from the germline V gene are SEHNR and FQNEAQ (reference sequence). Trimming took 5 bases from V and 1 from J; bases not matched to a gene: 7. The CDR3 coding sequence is TGTGCCAGCAGCCCGGGACTAGCGGGAAATATCCAAGAGACCCAGTACTTC. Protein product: CASSPGLAGNIQETQYF.

The DNA of the CDR3 is TGTGCCAGCAGCTTCAGGGGGCTGAGGAACACTGAAGCTTTCTTT. Translated, it gives CASSFRGLRNTEAFF. The V call is TRBV6-2 or TRBV6-3, the J call TRBJ1-1; the match to TRBD1 covers 8 bases. The CDR3 is 15 residues long. V lost 6 bases to trimming and J lost 1 base; unmatched junction nucleotides: 7. Germline assignment: CDR1 MNHEY and CDR2 SVGEGT.

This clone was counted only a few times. This CDR3 is CASSPRYNEKLFF. CDR3 nucleotides: TGTGCCAGCAGCCCCAGATATAATGAAAAACTGTTTTTT. The chain carries TRBV4-2 and TRBJ1-4; D unresolved. Germline loops: CDR1 LGHNA, CDR2 YNFKEQ. This CDR3 is 13 amino acids long. V was shortened by 4 bases and J by 4 bases, with 7 bases between the two germline ends.

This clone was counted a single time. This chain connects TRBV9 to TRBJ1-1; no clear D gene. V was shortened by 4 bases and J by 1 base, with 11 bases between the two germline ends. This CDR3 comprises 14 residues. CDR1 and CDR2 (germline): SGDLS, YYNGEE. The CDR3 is CASSFGAANTEAFF. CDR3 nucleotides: TGTGCCAGCAGCTTCGGAGCGGCGAACACTGAAGCTTTCTTT.

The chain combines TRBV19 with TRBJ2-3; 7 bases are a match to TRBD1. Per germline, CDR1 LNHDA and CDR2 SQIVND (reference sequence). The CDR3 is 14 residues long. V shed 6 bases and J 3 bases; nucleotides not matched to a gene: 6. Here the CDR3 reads CASSHRGPTDTQYF. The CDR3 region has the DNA TGTGCCAGTAGCCACAGGGGCCCGACAGATACGCAGTATTTT.